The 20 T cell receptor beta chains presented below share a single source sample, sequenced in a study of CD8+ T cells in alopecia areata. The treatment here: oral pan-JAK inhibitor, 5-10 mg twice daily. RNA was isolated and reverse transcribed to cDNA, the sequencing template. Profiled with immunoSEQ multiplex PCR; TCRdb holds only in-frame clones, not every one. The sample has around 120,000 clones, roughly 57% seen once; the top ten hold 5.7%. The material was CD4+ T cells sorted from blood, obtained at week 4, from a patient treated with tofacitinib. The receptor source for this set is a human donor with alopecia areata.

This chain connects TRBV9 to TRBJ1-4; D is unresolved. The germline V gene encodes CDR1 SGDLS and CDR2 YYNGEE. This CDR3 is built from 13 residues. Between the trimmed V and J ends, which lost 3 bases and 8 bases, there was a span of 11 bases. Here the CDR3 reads CASSAGGFEKLFF. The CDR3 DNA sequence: TGTGCCAGCAGCGCCGGCGGATTCGAAAAACTGTTTTTT.

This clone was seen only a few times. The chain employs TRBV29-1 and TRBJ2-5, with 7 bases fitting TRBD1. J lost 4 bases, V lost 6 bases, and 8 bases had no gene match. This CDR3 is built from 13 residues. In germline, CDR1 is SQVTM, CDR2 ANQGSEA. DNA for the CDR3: TGCAGCGTCCTGAAGACAGGGCGAGAGACCCAGTACTTC. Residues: CSVLKTGRETQYF.

This CDR3 reads CASSYREGNSPLHF. CDR3 sequence (DNA): TGTGCCAGCAGTTACAGGGAAGGGAATTCACCCCTCCACTTT. The chain is built from TRBV6-5 and TRBJ1-6; no reliable D call. The V gene lost 2 bases and the J gene lost 7 bases, with 9 bases spanning the gap. The CDR3 is 14 residues long. The germline V gene has CDR1 MNHEY and CDR2 SVGAGI.

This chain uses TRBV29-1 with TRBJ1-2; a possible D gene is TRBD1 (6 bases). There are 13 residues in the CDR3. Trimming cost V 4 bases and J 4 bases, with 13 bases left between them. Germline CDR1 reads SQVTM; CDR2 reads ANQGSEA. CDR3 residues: CSVVRGPTYGYTF. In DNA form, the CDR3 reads TGCAGCGTTGTCAGGGGCCCTACCTATGGCTACACCTTC.

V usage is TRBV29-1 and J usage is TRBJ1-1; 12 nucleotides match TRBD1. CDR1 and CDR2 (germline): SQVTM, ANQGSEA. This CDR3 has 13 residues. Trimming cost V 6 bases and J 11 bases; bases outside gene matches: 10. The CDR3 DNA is TGCAGCGTCGCCCTGGGACAGGGGGCGCAGGCTTTCTTT. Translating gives CSVALGQGAQAFF.

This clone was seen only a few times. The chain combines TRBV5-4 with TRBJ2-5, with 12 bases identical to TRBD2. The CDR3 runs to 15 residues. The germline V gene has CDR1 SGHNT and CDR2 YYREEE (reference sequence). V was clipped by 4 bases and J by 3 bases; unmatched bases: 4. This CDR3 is CASSPRLAGEETQYF. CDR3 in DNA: TGTGCCAGCAGCCCGAGACTAGCGGGGGAAGAGACCCAGTACTTC.

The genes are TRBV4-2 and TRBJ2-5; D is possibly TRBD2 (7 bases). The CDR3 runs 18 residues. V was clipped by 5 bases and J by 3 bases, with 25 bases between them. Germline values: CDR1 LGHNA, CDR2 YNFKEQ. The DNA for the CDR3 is TGTGCCAGCAGCTACAGGGTGGTAACGGGGGGCAACGAAGAGACCCAGTACTTC. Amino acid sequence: CASSYRVVTGGNEETQYF.

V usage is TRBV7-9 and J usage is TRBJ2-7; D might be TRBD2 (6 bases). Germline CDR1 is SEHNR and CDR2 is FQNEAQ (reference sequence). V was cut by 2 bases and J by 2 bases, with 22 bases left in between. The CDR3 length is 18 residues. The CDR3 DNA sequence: TGTGCCAGCAGCTTAACCCACGACAGTCTGGGGAGGACCTACGAGCAGTACTTC. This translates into CASSLTHDSLGRTYEQYF.

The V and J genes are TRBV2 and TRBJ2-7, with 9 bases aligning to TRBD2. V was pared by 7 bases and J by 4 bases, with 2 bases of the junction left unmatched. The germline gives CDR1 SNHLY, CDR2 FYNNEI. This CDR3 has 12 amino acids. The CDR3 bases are TGTGCCAGCACTAGCGGGGTTTACGAGCAGTACTTC. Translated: CASTSGVYEQYF.

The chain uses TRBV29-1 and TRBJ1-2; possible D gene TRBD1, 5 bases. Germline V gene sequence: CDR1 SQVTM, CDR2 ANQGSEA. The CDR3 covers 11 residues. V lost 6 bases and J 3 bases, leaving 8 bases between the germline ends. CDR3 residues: CSVDRDYGYTF. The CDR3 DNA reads TGCAGCGTAGACAGAGACTATGGCTACACCTTC.

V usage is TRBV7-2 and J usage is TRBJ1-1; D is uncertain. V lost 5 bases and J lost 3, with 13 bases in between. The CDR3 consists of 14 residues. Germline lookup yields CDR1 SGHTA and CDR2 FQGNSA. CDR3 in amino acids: CASSPPVWDTEAFF. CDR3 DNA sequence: TGTGCCAGCAGCCCGCCGGTGTGGGACACTGAAGCTTTCTTT. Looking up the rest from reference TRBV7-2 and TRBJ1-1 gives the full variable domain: GAGVSQSPSNKVTEKGKDVELRCDPISGHTALYWYRQSLGQGLEFLIYFQGNSAPDKSGLPSDRFSAERTGGSVSTLTIQRTQQEDSAVYLCASSPPVWDTEAFFGQGTRLTVV.

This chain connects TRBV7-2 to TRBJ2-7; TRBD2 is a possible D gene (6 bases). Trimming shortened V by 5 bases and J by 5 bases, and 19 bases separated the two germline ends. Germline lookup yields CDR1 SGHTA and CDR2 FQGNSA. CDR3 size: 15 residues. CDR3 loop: CASSLSSASAHEQYF. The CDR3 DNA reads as TGTGCCAGCAGCCTATCAAGCGCTAGCGCCCACGAGCAGTACTTC.

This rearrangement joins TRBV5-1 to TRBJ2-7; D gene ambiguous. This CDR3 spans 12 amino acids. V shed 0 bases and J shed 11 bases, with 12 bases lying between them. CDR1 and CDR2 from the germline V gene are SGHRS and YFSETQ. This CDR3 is CASSLGEQPEYF. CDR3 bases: TGCGCCAGCAGCTTGGGAGAGCAGCCGGAGTACTTC.

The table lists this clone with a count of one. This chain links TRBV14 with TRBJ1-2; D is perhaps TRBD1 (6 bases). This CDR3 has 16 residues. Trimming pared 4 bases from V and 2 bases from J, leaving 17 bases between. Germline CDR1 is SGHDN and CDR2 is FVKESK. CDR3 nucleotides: TGTGCCAGCAGCCCTCCGGGGGCAGGGCTCAACTATGGCTACACCTTC. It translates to CASSPPGAGLNYGYTF.

The CDR3 DNA is TGTGCCACCAGCCCAGGCTGGGGCGATCAGCCCCAGCATTTT. Amino acid sequence: CATSPGWGDQPQHF. The chain combines TRBV15 with TRBJ1-5, with D perhaps TRBD1 (5 bases). The CDR3 is 14 residues long. The V gene lost 5 bases and the J gene lost 5 bases, with 13 bases spanning the gap. Germline V gene data show CDR1 as LNHNV and CDR2 as YYDKDF (reference sequence).

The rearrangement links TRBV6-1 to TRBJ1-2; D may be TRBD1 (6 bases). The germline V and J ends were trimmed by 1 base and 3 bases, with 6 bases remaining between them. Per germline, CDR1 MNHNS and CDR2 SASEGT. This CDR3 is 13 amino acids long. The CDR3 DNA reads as TGTGCCAGCAGTGAAGGACAGGACTATGGCTACACCTTC. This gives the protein CASSEGQDYGYTF.

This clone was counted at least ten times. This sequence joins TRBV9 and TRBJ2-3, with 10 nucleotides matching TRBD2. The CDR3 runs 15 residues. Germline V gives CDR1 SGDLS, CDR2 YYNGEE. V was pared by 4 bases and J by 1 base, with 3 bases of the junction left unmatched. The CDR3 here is CASSPLAGGTDTQYF. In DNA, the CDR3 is TGTGCCAGCAGCCCGCTAGCGGGAGGCACAGATACGCAGTATTTT.

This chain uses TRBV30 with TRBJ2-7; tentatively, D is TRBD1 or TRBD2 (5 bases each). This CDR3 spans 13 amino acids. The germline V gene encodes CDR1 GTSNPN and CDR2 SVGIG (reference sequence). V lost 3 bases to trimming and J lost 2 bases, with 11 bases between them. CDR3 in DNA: TGTGCCTGGAGGAGGACGGGGCCCTACGAGCAGTACTTC. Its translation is CAWRRTGPYEQYF.

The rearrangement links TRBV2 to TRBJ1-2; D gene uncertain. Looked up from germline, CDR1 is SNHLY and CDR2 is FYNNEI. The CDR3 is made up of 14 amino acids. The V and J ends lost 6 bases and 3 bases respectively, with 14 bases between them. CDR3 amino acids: CASSFQDGDYGYTF. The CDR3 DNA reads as TGTGCCAGCAGCTTCCAAGACGGAGACTATGGCTACACCTTC. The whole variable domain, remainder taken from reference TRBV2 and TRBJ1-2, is EPEVTQTPSHQVTQMGQEVILRCVPISNHLYFYWYRQILGQKVEFLVSFYNNEISEKSEIFDDQFSVERPDGSNFTLKIRSTKLEDSAMYFCASSFQDGDYGYTFGSGTRLTVV.

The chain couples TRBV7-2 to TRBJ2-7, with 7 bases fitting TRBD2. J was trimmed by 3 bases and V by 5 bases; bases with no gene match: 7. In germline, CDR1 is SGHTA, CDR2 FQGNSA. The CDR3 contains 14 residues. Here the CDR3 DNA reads TGTGCCAGCAGCCCAAGGGGCGGGGGCTACGAGCAGTACTTC. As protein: CASSPRGGGYEQYF.